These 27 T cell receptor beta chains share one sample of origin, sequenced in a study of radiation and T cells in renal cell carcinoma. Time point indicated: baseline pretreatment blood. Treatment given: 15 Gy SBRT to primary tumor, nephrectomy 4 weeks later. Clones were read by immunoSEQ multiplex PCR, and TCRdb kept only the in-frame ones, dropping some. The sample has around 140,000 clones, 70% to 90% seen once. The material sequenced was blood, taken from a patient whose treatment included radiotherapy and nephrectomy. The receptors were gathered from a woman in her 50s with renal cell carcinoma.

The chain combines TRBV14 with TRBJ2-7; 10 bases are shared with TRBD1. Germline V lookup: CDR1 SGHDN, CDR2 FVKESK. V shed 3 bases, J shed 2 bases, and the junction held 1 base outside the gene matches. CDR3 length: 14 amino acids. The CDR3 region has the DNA TGTGCCAGCAGCCAGGGGACAGGGGCCTACGAGCAGTACTTC. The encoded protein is CASSQGTGAYEQYF.

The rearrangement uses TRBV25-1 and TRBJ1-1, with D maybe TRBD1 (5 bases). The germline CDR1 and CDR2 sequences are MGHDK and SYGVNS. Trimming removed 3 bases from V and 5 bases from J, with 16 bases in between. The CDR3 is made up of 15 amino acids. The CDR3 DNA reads TGTGCCAGCAGTGATAGTACAGGTTCGGGAACTGAAGCTTTCTTT. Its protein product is CASSDSTGSGTEAFF.

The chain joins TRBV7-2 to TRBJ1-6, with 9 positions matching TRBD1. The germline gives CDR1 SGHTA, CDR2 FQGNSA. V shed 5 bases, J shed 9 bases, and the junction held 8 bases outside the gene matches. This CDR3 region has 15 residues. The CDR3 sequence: CASSHGTGRTSPLHF. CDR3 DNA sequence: TGTGCCAGCAGCCATGGGACAGGGAGGACTTCACCCCTCCACTTT. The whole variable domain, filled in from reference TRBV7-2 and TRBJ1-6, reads GAGVSQSPSNKVTEKGKDVELRCDPISGHTALYWYRQSLGQGLEFLIYFQGNSAPDKSGLPSDRFSAERTGGSVSTLTIQRTQQEDSAVYLCASSHGTGRTSPLHFGNGTRLTVT.

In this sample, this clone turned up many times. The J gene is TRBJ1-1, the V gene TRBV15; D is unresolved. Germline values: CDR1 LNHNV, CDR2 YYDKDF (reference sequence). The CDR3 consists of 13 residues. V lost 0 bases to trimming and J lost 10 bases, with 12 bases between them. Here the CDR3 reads CATSRDRTWGAFF. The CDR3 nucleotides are TGTGCCACCAGCAGAGACAGGACGTGGGGAGCTTTCTTT.

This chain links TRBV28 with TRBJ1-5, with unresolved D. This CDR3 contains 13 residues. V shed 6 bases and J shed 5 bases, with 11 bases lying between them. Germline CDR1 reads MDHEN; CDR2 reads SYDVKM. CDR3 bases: TGTGCCAGCAGATACGCCGGGGATCAGCCCCAGCATTTT. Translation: CASRYAGDQPQHF. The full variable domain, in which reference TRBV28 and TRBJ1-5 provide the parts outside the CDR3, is DVKVTQSSRYLVKRTGEKVFLECVQDMDHENMFWYRQDPGLGLRLIYFSYDVKMKEKGDIPEGYSVSREKKERFSLILESASTNQTSMYLCASRYAGDQPQHFGDGTRLSIL.

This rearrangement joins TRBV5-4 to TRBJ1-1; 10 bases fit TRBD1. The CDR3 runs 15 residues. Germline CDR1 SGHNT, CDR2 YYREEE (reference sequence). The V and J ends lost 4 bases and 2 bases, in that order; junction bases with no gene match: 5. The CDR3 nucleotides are TGTGCCAGCAGCATACCGACAGGGGGCAACACTGAAGCTTTCTTT. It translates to CASSIPTGGNTEAFF.

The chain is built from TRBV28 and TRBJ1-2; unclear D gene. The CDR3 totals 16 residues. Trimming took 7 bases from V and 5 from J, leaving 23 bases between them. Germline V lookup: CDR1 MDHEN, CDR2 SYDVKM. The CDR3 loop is CASTPYLPTDRYGYTF. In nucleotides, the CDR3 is TGTGCCAGCACCCCTTATCTCCCGACCGACCGGTATGGCTACACCTTC.

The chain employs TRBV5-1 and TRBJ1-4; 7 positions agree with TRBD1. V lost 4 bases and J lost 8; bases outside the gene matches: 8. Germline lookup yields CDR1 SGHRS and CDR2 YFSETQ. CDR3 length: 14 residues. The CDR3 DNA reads TGCGCCAGCAGCCCTGACAGGGAGGTGGAAAAACTGTTTTTT. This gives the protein CASSPDREVEKLFF.

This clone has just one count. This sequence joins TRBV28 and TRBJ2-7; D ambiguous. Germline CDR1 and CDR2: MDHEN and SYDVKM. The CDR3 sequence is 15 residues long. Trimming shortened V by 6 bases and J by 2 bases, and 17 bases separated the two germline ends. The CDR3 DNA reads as TGTGCCAGCAGCACAAAGGGCGGATCCGCCTACGAGCAGTACTTC. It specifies CASSTKGGSAYEQYF.

The CDR3 loop is CASSLAGARWYEQYF. As DNA, the CDR3 is TGTGCCAGCAGCTTAGCTGGAGCCAGGTGGTACGAGCAGTACTTC. The gene calls are TRBV7-9 and TRBJ2-7, with no clear D. Trimming took 0 bases from V and 4 from J, leaving 13 bases between them. Germline lookup yields CDR1 SEHNR and CDR2 FQNEAQ (reference sequence). The CDR3 length is 15 residues.

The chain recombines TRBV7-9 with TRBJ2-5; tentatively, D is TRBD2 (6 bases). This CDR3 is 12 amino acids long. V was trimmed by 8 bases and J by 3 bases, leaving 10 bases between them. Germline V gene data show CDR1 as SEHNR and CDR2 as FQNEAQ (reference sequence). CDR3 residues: CASGRQEETQYF. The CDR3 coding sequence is TGTGCCAGCGGGAGGCAGGAAGAGACCCAGTACTTC.

The CDR3 loop is CASSRDSYTGELFF. The CDR3 coding sequence is TGTGCCAGCAGCCGTGACAGCTACACCGGGGAGCTGTTTTTT. This chain connects TRBV7-9 to TRBJ2-2, with a possible D match to TRBD1 (5 bases). The CDR3 consists of 14 residues. Germline assignment: CDR1 SEHNR and CDR2 FQNEAQ (reference sequence). Trimming removed 5 bases at V and 3 bases at J, with 10 bases between.

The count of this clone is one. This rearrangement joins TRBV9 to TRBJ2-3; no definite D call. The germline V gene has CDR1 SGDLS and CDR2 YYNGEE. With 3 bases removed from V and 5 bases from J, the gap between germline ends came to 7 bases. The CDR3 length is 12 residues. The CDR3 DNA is TGTGCCAGCAGCGCTCGCGAAGATACGCAGTATTTT. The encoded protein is CASSAREDTQYF.

Here the CDR3 DNA reads TGCGCCACCTCGACTAGCGGGCGGACAGATACGCAGTATTTT. Protein product: CATSTSGRTDTQYF. The rearrangement joins TRBV10-1 to TRBJ2-3, with 10 positions matching TRBD2. The CDR3 loop spans 14 amino acids. Germline V lookup: CDR1 WNHNN, CDR2 SYGVQD (reference sequence). The ends lost 10 bases at V and 3 bases at J; junction bases unmatched: 7.

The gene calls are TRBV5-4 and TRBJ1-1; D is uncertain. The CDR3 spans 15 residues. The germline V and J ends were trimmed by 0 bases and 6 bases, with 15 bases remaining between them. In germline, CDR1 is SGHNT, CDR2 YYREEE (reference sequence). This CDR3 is CASSLEVSLVPEAFF. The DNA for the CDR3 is TGTGCCAGCAGCTTGGAGGTTTCCCTCGTTCCTGAAGCTTTCTTT.

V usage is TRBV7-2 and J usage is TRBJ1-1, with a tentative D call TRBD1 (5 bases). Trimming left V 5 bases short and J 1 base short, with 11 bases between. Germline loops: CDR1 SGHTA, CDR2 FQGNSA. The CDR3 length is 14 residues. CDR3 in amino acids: CASSGGVSNTEAFF. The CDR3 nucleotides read TGTGCCAGCAGCGGAGGGGTTTCGAACACTGAAGCTTTCTTT.

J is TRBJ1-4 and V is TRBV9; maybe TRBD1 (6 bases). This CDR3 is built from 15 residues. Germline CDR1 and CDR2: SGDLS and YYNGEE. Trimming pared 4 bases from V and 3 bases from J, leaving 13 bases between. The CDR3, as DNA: TGTGCCAGCAGCACAAGGGGGGACTCTAATGAAAAACTGTTTTTT. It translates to CASSTRGDSNEKLFF.

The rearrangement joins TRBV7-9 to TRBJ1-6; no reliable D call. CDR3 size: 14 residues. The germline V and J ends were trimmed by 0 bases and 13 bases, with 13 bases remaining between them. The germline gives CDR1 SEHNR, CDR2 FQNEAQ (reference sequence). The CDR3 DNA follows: TGTGCCAGCAGCTTAGCGCATGGTTTGGCGCCCCTCCACTTT. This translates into CASSLAHGLAPLHF.

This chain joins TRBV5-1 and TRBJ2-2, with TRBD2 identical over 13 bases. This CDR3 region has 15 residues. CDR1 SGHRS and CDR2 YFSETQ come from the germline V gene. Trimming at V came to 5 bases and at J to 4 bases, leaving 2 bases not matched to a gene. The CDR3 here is CASRGLAGTTGELFF. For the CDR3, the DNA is TGCGCCAGCAGGGGACTAGCGGGGACCACCGGGGAGCTGTTTTTT.

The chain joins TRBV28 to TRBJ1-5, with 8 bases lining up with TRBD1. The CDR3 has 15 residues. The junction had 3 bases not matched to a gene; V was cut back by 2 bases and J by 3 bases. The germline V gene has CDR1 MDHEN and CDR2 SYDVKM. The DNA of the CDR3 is TGTGCCAGCAGTTTACGGGACAGGATCAATCAGCCCCAGCATTTT. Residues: CASSLRDRINQPQHF.

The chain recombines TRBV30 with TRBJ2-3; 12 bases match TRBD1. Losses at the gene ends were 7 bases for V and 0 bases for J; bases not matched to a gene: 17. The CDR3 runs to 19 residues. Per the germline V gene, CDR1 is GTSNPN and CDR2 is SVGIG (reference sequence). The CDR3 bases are TGTGCCTACCCGGGACAGGGGGCGCGAGACTGGGGGAGCACAGATACGCAGTATTTT. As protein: CAYPGQGARDWGSTDTQYF.

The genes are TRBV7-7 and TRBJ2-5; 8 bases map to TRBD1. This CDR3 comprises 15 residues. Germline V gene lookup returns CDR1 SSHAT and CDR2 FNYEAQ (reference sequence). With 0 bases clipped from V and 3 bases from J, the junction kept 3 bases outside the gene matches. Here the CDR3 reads CASSLAPGQEETQYF. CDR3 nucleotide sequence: TGTGCCAGCAGCTTAGCTCCGGGACAGGAAGAGACCCAGTACTTC.

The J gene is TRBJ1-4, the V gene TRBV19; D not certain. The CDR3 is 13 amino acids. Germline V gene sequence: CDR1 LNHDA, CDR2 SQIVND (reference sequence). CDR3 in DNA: TGTGCTAGTGCGAGCCCGGGCAGTGAAAAACTGTTTTTT. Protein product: CASASPGSEKLFF. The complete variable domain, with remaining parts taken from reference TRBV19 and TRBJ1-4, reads DGGITQSPKYLFRKEGQNVTLSCEQNLNHDAMYWYRQDPGQGLRLIYYSQIVNDFQKGDIAEGYSVSREKKESFPLTVTSAQKNPTAFYLCASASPGSEKLFFGSGTQLSVL.

CDR3 in amino acids: CAISESGGRVRNEQFF. The DNA for the CDR3 is TGTGCCATCAGTGAGTCTGGGGGCAGGGTGAGGAATGAGCAGTTCTTC. The chain has TRBV10-3 and TRBJ2-1, with D possibly being TRBD1 (6 bases). The CDR3 loop spans 16 amino acids. Trimming stripped 0 bases from V and 7 bases from J, with 16 bases between. CDR1 and CDR2 (germline): ENHRY, SYGVKD.

The CDR3 DNA follows: TGTGCCAGCAGCTTGTTCGGGAGGGCCCCCTACGAGCAGTACTTC. It translates to CASSLFGRAPYEQYF. The genes are TRBV5-6 and TRBJ2-7; 8 bases line up with TRBD2. J was trimmed by 2 bases and V by 1 base; bases with no gene match: 5. Germline-derived CDR1 and CDR2 are SGHDT and YYEEEE. The CDR3 loop spans 15 amino acids.

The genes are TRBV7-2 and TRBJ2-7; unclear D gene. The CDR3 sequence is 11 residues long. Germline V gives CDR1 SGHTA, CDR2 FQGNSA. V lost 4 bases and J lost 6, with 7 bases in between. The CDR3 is CASSSSAEQYF. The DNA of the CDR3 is TGTGCCAGCAGCTCCTCCGCCGAGCAGTACTTC.

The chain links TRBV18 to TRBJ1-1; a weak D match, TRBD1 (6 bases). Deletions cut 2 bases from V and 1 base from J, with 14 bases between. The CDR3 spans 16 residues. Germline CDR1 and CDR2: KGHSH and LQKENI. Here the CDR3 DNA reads TGTGCCAGCTCACCAGAAGGGGGAGGACGGAACACTGAAGCTTTCTTT. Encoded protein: CASSPEGGGRNTEAFF.